The entry below gives a single TCR beta chain sequence along with its context. The repertoire was sequenced with immunoSEQ multiplex PCR; TCRdb's copy has only in-frame clones and lacks some. The profile covers just over 150,000 clones, with roughly 92% appearing a single time and around 2.2% taken by the ten largest. The data were taken from a study of control samples from healthy donors and cancer patients. CDR1 and CDR2 from the germline V gene are MNHEY and SVGAGI. Losses at the gene ends were 4 bases for V and 0 bases for J; bases not matched to a gene: 6. The CDR3 spans 16 residues. The sequencing sample was made of blood. The chain carries TRBV6-5 and TRBJ1-2; 9 nucleotides align to TRBD1. This TCR was sampled from a man aged 45-65 years in good health. This chain's CDR3 is CASSFGTGFSNYGYTF. The CDR3 nucleotides are TGTGCCAGCAGTTTTGGGACAGGGTTTTCTAACTATGGCTACACCTTC.